The 19 T cell receptor beta chains below were found in one sample sequenced in a study of blood T cells in healthy people across ages. Primed by a sample-barcoded 5' primer and a J-beta primer mix, a second PCR proceeded for about 7 to 12 cycles. In TCRdb, the 5' RACE reads were re-called with MiXCR into one record per CDR3 protein. The sample holds nearly 1 million distinct CDR3 sequences, 45% to 60% seen once. The sample consisted of blood. These receptors all stem from a woman aged 55-75 years in good health.

The rearrangement uses TRBV27 and TRBJ2-2; 7 bases align to TRBD2. The CDR3 loop spans 15 amino acids. From germline, CDR1 is MNHEY and CDR2 SMNVEV (reference sequence). Trimming removed 2 bases from V and 5 bases from J; junction bases left unmatched: 5. In DNA, the CDR3 is TGTGCCAGCAGTTTAAGCAGGGAGGGTACCGGGGAGCTGTTTTTT. Protein sequence: CASSLSREGTGELFF.

This sequence joins TRBV4-3 and TRBJ2-1, with a possible D match to TRBD2 (5 bases). This CDR3 spans 13 amino acids. Trimming cost V 4 bases and J 5 bases, with 9 bases left between them. Germline CDR1 is LGHNA and CDR2 is YSLEER. The CDR3 nucleotides are TGCGCCAGCAGCCGCGGGCCGCACAATGAGCAGTTCTTC. Protein product: CASSRGPHNEQFF.

V is TRBV27 and J is TRBJ1-2, with D perhaps TRBD1 (6 bases). This CDR3 region has 16 residues. The V end was cut by 2 bases, the J end by 4 bases, with 17 bases between. CDR1 is MNHEY and CDR2 is SMNVEV in the germline V gene (reference sequence). The CDR3 loop reads CASSLVVQGTSYGYTF. CDR3 sequence (DNA): TGTGCCAGCAGTTTAGTTGTTCAGGGGACAAGCTATGGCTACACCTTC.

The chain combines TRBV29-1 with TRBJ2-3, with D tentatively TRBD1 (5 bases). Per the germline V gene, CDR1 is SQVTM and CDR2 is ANQGSEA. The CDR3 loop spans 14 amino acids. Trimming removed 6 bases at V and 6 bases at J, with 19 bases between. The DNA of the CDR3 is TGCAGCGTCGACCGGGCAGGGTCGATGGATACGCAGTATTTT. Amino acids: CSVDRAGSMDTQYF.

The chain uses TRBV27 and TRBJ1-5; maybe TRBD1 (5 bases). V lost 1 base, J lost 7 bases, and 11 bases lay in between. CDR3 size: 14 residues. CDR1 MNHEY and CDR2 SMNVEV come from the germline V gene (reference sequence). CDR3 sequence: CASSLFSGVQPQHF. CDR3 nucleotide sequence: TGTGCCAGCAGTTTATTCTCGGGGGTCCAGCCCCAGCATTTT.

This clonotype was recorded at least ten times. The CDR3 region is CASSLAVSSYEQYF. The CDR3 DNA is TGTGCCAGCAGTTTGGCAGTGTCCTCCTACGAGCAGTACTTC. J is TRBJ2-7 and V is TRBV28; D unresolved. CDR1 is MDHEN, CDR2 SYDVKM, per germline. V shed 3 bases and J shed 0 bases, with 9 bases lying between them. This CDR3 is 14 amino acids long.

The chain has TRBV4-3 and TRBJ2-2, with 9 bases that match TRBD1. The CDR3 runs 15 residues. V was clipped by 7 bases and J by 4 bases; unmatched bases: 7. Germline loops: CDR1 LGHNA, CDR2 YSLEER. Here the CDR3 reads CASTLDRGITGELFF. The DNA of the CDR3 is TGCGCCAGCACCCTAGACAGGGGGATCACCGGGGAGCTGTTTTTT.

This sequence joins TRBV12-3 or TRBV12-4 and TRBJ2-1; 14 positions match TRBD2. The CDR3 loop spans 19 amino acids. V lost 6 bases and J lost 4; bases outside the gene matches: 14. DNA for the CDR3: TGTGCCAGCAGCCTAACAGGACTAGCGGGAGGAATCACTTACAATGAGCAGTTCTTC. Amino acids: CASSLTGLAGGITYNEQFF.

Only one count was recorded for this clonotype. The chain couples TRBV5-1 to TRBJ2-7; the D gene is possibly TRBD1 (5 bases). The CDR3 runs to 14 residues. Trimming took 4 bases from V and 6 from J, leaving 17 bases between them. Looked up from germline, CDR1 is SGHRS and CDR2 is YFSETQ. The chain's CDR3 is CASSPLQASVEQYF. The CDR3 DNA follows: TGCGCCAGCAGCCCGCTACAGGCTTCGGTCGAGCAGTACTTC. Combining the CDR3 with reference TRBV5-1 and TRBJ2-7 gives the whole variable domain KAGVTQTPRYLIKTRGQQVTLSCSPISGHRSVSWYQQTPGQGLQFLFEYFSETQRNKGNFPGRFSGRQFSNSRSEMNVSTLELGDSALYLCASSPLQASVEQYFGPGTRLTVT.

This clonotype has just a few counts. The chain couples TRBV15 to TRBJ2-3, with 11 nucleotides matching TRBD2. Germline values: CDR1 LNHNV, CDR2 YYDKDF (reference sequence). The CDR3 has 16 amino acids. J gave up 6 bases and V 4 bases, and 9 bases lay outside the gene matches. The CDR3 DNA follows: TGTGCCACCAGCACCTCTATAGCGGGAGGGTCTGATACGCAGTATTTT. It translates to CATSTSIAGGSDTQYF.

The chain joins TRBV20-1 to TRBJ2-1; 9 bases match TRBD2. The CDR3 contains 15 residues. The V gene end was trimmed by 3 bases and the J gene end by 0 bases; junction bases not matched to a gene: 3. CDR1 and CDR2 from the germline V gene are DFQATT and SNEGSKA (reference sequence). The CDR3 here is CSARPGLASYNEQFF. As DNA, the CDR3 is TGCAGTGCTAGGCCGGGACTAGCCTCCTACAATGAGCAGTTCTTC.

J is TRBJ2-1 and V is TRBV4-2; 14 bases line up with TRBD2. The J segment lost 12 bases and the V segment lost 0 bases, leaving 7 bases of the junction unmatched. Germline assignment: CDR1 LGHNA and CDR2 YNFKEQ. The CDR3 consists of 16 residues. CDR3 DNA sequence: TGTGCCAGCAGCCAAGAGGGGACTAGCGGGAGCGATCGGCAGTTCTTC. Protein product: CASSQEGTSGSDRQFF.

This clonotype came up a few times. The V call is TRBV5-5, the J call TRBJ2-1; D not resolved. The germline gives CDR1 SGHKS, CDR2 YYEKEE (reference sequence). Trimming removed 0 bases from V and 0 bases from J, with 10 bases in between. CDR3 length: 16 amino acids. The CDR3 region is CASSLVRANSYNEQFF. The CDR3 coding sequence is TGTGCCAGCAGCTTGGTACGCGCGAACTCCTACAATGAGCAGTTCTTC.

V is TRBV20-1 and J is TRBJ2-3; 8 nucleotides match TRBD2. Germline V gene sequence: CDR1 DFQATT, CDR2 SNEGSKA (reference sequence). The CDR3 is 17 residues long. The V gene end was trimmed by 7 bases and the J gene end by 5 bases; junction bases not matched to a gene: 20. This CDR3 is CSGVINGRASFRDTQYF. The CDR3, as DNA: TGCAGTGGGGTCATAAACGGGAGGGCCTCGTTCAGAGATACGCAGTATTTT.

The gene calls are TRBV5-1 and TRBJ1-1; D uncertain. CDR1 is SGHRS and CDR2 is YFSETQ in the germline V gene. V was shortened by 5 bases and J by 1 base, with 15 bases between the two germline ends. This CDR3 is built from 15 residues. The CDR3 loop reads CASRVEVGSNTEAFF. The DNA of the CDR3 is TGCGCCAGCAGAGTCGAGGTAGGATCGAACACTGAAGCTTTCTTT.

This clonotype has just a few counts. The V call is TRBV28, the J call TRBJ2-5, with D unresolved. V was clipped by 6 bases and J by 5 bases, with 10 bases between them. Germline loops: CDR1 MDHEN, CDR2 SYDVKM. The CDR3 contains 12 residues. CDR3 in amino acids: CASRSTLETQYF. The CDR3, as DNA: TGTGCCAGCAGATCCACGCTTGAGACCCAGTACTTC.

At least ten counts were recorded for this clonotype. It may be a read error: a sequence one base away is much more abundant. This chain connects TRBV12-3 or TRBV12-4 to TRBJ1-5; D unresolved. This CDR3 is built from 13 residues. V was pared by 4 bases and J by 3 bases, with 7 bases between. CDR3 sequence: CASSCRINQPQHF. The CDR3 region has the DNA TGTGCCAGCAGTTGTAGAATCAATCAGCCCCAGCATTTT.

This clonotype turned up a few times. The V and J genes are TRBV27 and TRBJ2-5; 7 nucleotides agree with TRBD1. V shed 4 bases, J shed 1 base, and the junction held 3 bases outside the gene matches. CDR3 length: 14 amino acids. Per the germline V gene, CDR1 is MNHEY and CDR2 is SMNVEV (reference sequence). The CDR3 DNA follows: TGTGCCAGCAGTTCGACAGGGAGCCAAGAGACCCAGTACTTC. This codes for CASSSTGSQETQYF.

This sequence joins TRBV7-9 and TRBJ2-3; 8 bases fit TRBD2. Germline V gene lookup returns CDR1 SEHNR and CDR2 FQNEAQ (reference sequence). Trimming cost V 5 bases and J 0 bases; bases outside gene matches: 7. The CDR3 is 16 amino acids. CDR3 DNA sequence: TGTGCCAGCAGCAACGCGTTAGCGGGAAGCACAGATACGCAGTATTTT. This codes for CASSNALAGSTDTQYF.